The subject of this entry is one T cell receptor (beta chain). This entry belongs to a study of blood T cell repertoires in COVID-19. Study as a whole: PBMCs, B-cell-depleted T cells, or T cells provided the cDNA or gDNA that made up the material.

The V gene's germline CDR1 is LNHDA and CDR2 SQIVND (reference sequence). The CDR3 runs 14 residues. Trimming left V 4 bases short and J 7 bases short, with 14 bases between. Recruits, aged about 18 to 100 years, lived in 25 or so US areas. Two negative PCRs, clearance, or symptom resolution characterized the recovered Cohort 3 donors. The data were produced by immunoSEQ multiplex PCR, yet TCRdb's version contains in-frame clones alone and is incomplete. The sample gives about 300,000 clones, over 75% of which show up once; roughly 1.1% is in the top ten. This sequence originates from a woman aged 25-40 years who had recovered from COVID-19. The source material was PBMCs or T cells enriched from blood (not recorded which). This chain uses TRBV19 with TRBJ2-1, with TRBD2 as a possible D gene (6 bases). The CDR3 is CASSNSPGGNEQFF. The CDR3 DNA reads as TGTGCCAGTAGTAACTCCCCCGGAGGGAATGAGCAGTTCTTC.